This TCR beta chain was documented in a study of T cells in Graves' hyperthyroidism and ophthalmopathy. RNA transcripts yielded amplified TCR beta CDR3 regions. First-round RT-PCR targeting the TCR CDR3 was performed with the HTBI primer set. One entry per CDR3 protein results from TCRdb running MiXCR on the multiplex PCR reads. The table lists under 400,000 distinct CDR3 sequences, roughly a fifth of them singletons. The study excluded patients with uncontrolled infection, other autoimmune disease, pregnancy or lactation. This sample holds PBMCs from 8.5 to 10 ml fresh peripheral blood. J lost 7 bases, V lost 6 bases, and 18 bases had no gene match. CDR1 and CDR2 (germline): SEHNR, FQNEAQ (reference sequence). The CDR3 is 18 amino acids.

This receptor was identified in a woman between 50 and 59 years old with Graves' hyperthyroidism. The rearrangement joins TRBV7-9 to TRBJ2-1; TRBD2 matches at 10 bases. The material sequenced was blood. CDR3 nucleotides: TGTGCCAGCAGACGGGCGGGGCAGCGGGAGGGCCCTGGGAATGAGCAGTTCTTC. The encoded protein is CASRRAGQREGPGNEQFF.